The rows below give T cell receptor beta chains drawn from one sample of a study of beta chain features in type 1 diabetes. Clones were read by immunoSEQ multiplex PCR, and TCRdb kept only the in-frame ones, dropping some. This sample has 600,000 or so clones, with 11% to 15% found just once. The specimen was naive CD4+ T cells from blood. The origin of the receptors is a man aged 18 to 30 with type 1 diabetes. Both conserved end residues are part of each CDR3. The order of the fields is V gene, clone size, J gene, D gene, CDR3 DNA, CDR3 protein. The D gene is left open where the match is weak. Clone size is given for some rows only: seen once, a few or many times, or a class if the clone is expanded.

TRBV7-9	few	TRBJ2-7	.	TGTGCCAGCAGCCAAGGACTTTACGAGCAGTACTTC	CASSQGLYEQYF
TRBV9	once	TRBJ2-7	TRBD2	TGTGCCAGCAGCGTCGGGACTAGCGTTACCTACGAGCAGTACTTC	CASSVGTSVTYEQYF
TRBV7-3	few	TRBJ1-5	.	TGTGCCAGCAGCCCAGGAGTGGGGCAGCCCCAGCATTTT	CASSPGVGQPQHF
TRBV5-1	.	TRBJ1-1	.	TGCGCCAGCAGCTTGGGGTCGGCGAGCACTGAAGCTTTCTTT	CASSLGSASTEAFF
TRBV4-1	few	TRBJ1-5	TRBD1	TGCGCCAGCAGCTTTAGGGGGCAGGATCAGCCCCAGCATTTT	CASSFRGQDQPQHF
TRBV18	few	TRBJ2-7	.	TGTGCCAGCTCACCGACCCCGAGGGGTCTCGGGAACGAGCAGTACTTC	CASSPTPRGLGNEQYF
TRBV18	.	TRBJ1-1	.	TGTGCCAGCTCGCCTATTGGGGAGGGGAACACTGAAGCTTTCTTT	CASSPIGEGNTEAFF
TRBV7-9	.	TRBJ1-5	.	TGTGCCAGCAGCTTAGCAGGGAACGACGGTCAGCCCCAGCATTTT	CASSLAGNDGQPQHF
TRBV7-7	few	TRBJ2-3	.	TGTGCTAGCAGCCCCATTGGGGGAAATACGCAGTATTTT	CASSPIGGNTQYF
TRBV9	few	TRBJ2-7	.	TGTGCCAGCAGCGTAGGGGTTTACTTAACGGACGAGCAGTACTTC	CASSVGVYLTDEQYF
TRBV6-5	few	TRBJ2-1	.	TGTGCCAGCAGTTACTTGGAATACAATGAGCAGTTCTTC	CASSYLEYNEQFF
TRBV7-9	.	TRBJ1-3	.	TGTGCCAGCAGCTTACGGCGGAACTCTGGAAACACCATATATTTT	CASSLRRNSGNTIYF
TRBV7-9	.	TRBJ1-2	.	TGTGCCAGCAGCTCGGGACAACGAAAGTGGTATGGCTACACCTTC	CASSSGQRKWYGYTF
TRBV7-9	.	TRBJ1-2	TRBD1	TGTGCCAGCAGCCTTACTGGACAGGATGGCTACACCTTC	CASSLTGQDGYTF
TRBV19	.	TRBJ2-3	TRBD2	TGTGCCAGTGGTACCGGTGCTAGCGGAAGCACAGATACGCAGTATTTT	CASGTGASGSTDTQYF
TRBV7-9	few	TRBJ2-7	TRBD1	TGTGCCAGCAGCGAGACAGGGTACGAGCAGTACTTC	CASSETGYEQYF
TRBV5-1	.	TRBJ2-1	TRBD2	TGCGCCAGCAGCTCGATAGCGGGAGGGGTCTACAATGAGCAGTTCTTC	CASSSIAGGVYNEQFF
TRBV18	.	TRBJ2-1	.	TGTGCCAGCTCACCCAGGGGGGGTGGCGATGAGCAGTTCTTC	CASSPRGGGDEQFF
TRBV5-1	few	TRBJ1-5	.	TGCGCCAGCAGCCCACGGGGAGAAGGTCAGCCCCAGCATTTT	CASSPRGEGQPQHF
TRBV11-1	.	TRBJ2-7	.	TGTGCCAGCAGCCCAACCAGGGAGTCCTACGAGCAGTACTTC	CASSPTRESYEQYF
TRBV9	few	TRBJ2-7	.	TGTGCCAGCAGCCCTCACCCCGGGACACTCTCCTACGAGCAGTACTTC	CASSPHPGTLSYEQYF
TRBV19	.	TRBJ2-3	TRBD1	TGTGCCAGTAGTCCTCCAGGGGGCTTCGTAGATACGCAGTATTTT	CASSPPGGFVDTQYF
TRBV11-3	few	TRBJ2-3	.	TGTGCCAGCAGCCCCGGGGACCCTTGGGCCTTTACAGATACGCAGTATTTT	CASSPGDPWAFTDTQYF
TRBV7-2	.	TRBJ1-5	.	TGTGCCAGCAGCTTGGGCACTCAGCCCCAGCATTTT	CASSLGTQPQHF
TRBV4-2	once	TRBJ2-1	TRBD1	TGTGCCAGCAGCCCCCAGGGGGTCAGCTCCTACAATGAGCAGTTCTTC	CASSPQGVSSYNEQFF
TRBV6-1	few	TRBJ2-5	.	TGTGCCAGCAATGAAGCGTGGGGGATGAAGACCCAGTACTTC	CASNEAWGMKTQYF
TRBV25-1	.	TRBJ2-7	.	TGTGCCAGCAGTGAGCTTGTGGGGGACTCCTACGAGCAGTACTTC	CASSELVGDSYEQYF
TRBV7-2	.	TRBJ2-5	.	TGTGCCAGCAGTCCCCGGAGTCCGGAGGAGACCCAGTACTTC	CASSPRSPEETQYF
TRBV28	.	TRBJ2-7	.	TGTGCCAGCAGTTTGGGATACGAGCAGTACTTC	CASSLGYEQYF
TRBV28	.	TRBJ2-7	TRBD1	TGTGCCAGCAGTAGGACGGGACAGGGCCTCTCCTACGAGCAGTACTTC	CASSRTGQGLSYEQYF
TRBV7-2	.	TRBJ1-6	TRBD1	TGTGCCAGCAGCTCTTCCGGACAGGGAAGTTCACCCCTCCACTTT	CASSSSGQGSSPLHF
TRBV20-1	.	TRBJ2-7	.	TGCAGTGCTCTAGCGCCCGAGCAGTACTTC	CSALAPEQYF
TRBV7-8	few	TRBJ1-4	.	TGTGCCAGCAGCGCGCAAAGGGCAGGGATTGAAAAACTGTTTTTT	CASSAQRAGIEKLFF